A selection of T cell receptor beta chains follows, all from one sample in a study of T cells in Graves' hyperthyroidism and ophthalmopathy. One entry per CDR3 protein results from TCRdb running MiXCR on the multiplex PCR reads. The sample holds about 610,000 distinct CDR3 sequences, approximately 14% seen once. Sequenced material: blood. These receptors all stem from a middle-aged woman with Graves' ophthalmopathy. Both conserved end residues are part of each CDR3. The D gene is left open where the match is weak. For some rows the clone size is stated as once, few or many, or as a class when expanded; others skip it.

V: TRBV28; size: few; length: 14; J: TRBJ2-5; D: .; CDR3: CASSFETGQETQYF; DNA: TGTGCCAGCAGTTTCGAGACAGGACAAGAGACCCAGTACTTC
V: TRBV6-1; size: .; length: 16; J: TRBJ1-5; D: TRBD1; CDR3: CASRLYITGAARPQHF; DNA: TGTGCCAGCAGACTCTACATCACAGGGGCCGCCAGGCCCCAGCATTTT
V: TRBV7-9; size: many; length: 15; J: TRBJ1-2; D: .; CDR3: CASSSGPQANYGYTF; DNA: TGTGCCAGCAGCTCCGGGCCCCAAGCTAACTATGGCTACACCTTC
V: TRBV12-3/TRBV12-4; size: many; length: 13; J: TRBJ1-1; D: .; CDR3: CASSFRSNTEAFF; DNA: TGTGCCAGCAGTTTCCGGTCGAACACTGAAGCTTTCTTT
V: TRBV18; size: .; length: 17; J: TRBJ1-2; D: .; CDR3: CASSPRAEGAGPYGYTF; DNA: TGTGCCAGCTCACCACGGGCAGAAGGGGCAGGGCCCTATGGCTACACCTTC
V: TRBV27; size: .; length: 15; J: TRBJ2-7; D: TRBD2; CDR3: CASSLYPGLAYEQYF; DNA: TGTGCCAGCAGTTTATATCCGGGACTAGCCTACGAGCAGTACTTC
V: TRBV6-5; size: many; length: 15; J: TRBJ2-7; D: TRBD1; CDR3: CASSYAGTGIYEQYF; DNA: TGTGCCAGCAGTTACGCCGGGACAGGGATCTACGAGCAGTACTTC
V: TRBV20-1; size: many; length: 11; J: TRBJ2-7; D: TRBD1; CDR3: CSAPGQLQQYF; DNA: TGCAGTGCTCCGGGACAGCTTCAGCAGTACTTC
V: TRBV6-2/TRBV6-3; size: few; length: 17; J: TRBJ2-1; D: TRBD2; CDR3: CASSYARGLASYNEQFF; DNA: TGTGCCAGCAGTTACGCCAGGGGACTAGCATCCTACAATGAGCAGTTCTTC
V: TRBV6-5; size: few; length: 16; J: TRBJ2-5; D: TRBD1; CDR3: CASSYTKTGGWETQYF; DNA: TGTGCCAGCAGTTACACCAAGACAGGGGGCTGGGAGACCCAGTACTTC
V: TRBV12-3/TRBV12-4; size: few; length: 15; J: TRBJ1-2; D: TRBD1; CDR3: CASSLEQGINYGYTF; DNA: TGTGCCAGCAGTTTAGAACAGGGGATTAACTATGGCTACACCTTC
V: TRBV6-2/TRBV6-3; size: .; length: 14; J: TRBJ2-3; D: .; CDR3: CASSDSSSTDTQYF; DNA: TGTGCCAGCAGTGACTCTTCTAGCACAGATACGCAGTATTTT
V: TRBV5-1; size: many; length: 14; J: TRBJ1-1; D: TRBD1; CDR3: CASSLGQGTTEAFF; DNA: TGTGCCAGCAGCTTAGGACAGGGAACCACTGAAGCTTTCTTT
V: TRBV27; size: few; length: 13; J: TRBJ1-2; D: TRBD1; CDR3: CASSPDRRGGYTF; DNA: TGTGCCAGCAGTCCGGACAGGCGGGGTGGCTACACCTTC
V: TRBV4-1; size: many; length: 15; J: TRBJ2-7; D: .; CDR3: CASSQEWEGSYEQYF; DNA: TGCGCCAGCAGCCAAGAATGGGAAGGCTCCTACGAGCAGTACTTC